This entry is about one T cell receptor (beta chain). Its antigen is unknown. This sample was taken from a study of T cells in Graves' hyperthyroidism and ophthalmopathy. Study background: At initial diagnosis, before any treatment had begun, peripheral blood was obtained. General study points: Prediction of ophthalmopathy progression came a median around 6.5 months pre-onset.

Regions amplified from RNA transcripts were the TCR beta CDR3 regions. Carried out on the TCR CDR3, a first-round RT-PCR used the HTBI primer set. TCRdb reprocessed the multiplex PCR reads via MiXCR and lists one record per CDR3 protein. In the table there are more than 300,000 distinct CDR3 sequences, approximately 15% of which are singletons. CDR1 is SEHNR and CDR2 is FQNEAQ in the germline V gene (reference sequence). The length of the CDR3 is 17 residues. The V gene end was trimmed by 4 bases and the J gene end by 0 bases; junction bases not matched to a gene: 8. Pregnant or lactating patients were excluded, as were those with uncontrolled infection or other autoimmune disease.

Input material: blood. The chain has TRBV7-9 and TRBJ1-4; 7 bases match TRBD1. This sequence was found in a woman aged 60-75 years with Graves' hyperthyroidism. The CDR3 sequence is CASSSGQKDPTNEKLFF. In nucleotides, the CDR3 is TGTGCCAGCAGCTCGGGACAGAAGGATCCAACTAATGAAAAACTGTTTTTT.